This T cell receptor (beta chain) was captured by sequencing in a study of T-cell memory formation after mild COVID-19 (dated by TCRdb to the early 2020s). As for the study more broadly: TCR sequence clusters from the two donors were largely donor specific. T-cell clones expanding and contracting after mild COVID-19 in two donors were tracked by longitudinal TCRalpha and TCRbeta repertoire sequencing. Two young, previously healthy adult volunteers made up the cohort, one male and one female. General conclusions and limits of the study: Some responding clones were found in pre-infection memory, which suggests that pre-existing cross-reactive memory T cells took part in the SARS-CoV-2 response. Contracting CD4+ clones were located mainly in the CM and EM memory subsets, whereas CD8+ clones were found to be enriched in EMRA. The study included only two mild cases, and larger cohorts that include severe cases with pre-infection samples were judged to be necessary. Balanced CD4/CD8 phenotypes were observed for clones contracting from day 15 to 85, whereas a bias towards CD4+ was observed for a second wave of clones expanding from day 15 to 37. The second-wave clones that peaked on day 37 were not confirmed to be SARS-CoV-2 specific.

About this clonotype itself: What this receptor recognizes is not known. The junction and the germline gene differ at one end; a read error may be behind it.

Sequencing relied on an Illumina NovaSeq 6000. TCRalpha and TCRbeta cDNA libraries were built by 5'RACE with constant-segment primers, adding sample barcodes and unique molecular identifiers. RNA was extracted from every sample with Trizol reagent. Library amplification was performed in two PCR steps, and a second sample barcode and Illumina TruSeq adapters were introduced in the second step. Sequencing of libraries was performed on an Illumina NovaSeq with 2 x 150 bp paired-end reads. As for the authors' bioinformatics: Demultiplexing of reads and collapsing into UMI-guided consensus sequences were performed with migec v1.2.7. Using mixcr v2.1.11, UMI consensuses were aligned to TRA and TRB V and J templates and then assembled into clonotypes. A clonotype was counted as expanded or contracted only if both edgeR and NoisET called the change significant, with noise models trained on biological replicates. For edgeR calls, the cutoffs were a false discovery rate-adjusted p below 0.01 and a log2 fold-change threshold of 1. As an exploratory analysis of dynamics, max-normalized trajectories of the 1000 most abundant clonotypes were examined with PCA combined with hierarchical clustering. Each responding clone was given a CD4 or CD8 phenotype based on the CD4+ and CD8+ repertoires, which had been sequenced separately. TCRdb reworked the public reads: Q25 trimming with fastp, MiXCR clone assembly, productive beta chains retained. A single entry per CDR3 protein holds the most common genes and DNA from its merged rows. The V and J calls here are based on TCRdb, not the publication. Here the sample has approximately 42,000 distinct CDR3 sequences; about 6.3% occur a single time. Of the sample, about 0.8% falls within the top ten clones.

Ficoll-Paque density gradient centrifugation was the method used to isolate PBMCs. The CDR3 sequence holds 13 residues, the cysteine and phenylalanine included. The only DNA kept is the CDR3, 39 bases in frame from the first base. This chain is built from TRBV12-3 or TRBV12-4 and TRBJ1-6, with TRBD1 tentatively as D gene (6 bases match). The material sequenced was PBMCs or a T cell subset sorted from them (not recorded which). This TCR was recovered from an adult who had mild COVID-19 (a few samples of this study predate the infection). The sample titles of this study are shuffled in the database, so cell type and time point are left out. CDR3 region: CASSPTGQPTLRF. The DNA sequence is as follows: TGTGCCAGCAGTCCCACCGGACAGCCCACCCTCCGCTTT.